The sequence of this TCR beta chain was determined in a study of blood T cells in healthy people across ages. Then a second PCR, running roughly 7 to 11 cycles, was carried out with a sample-barcoded 5' primer and a J-beta primer mix. TCRdb reprocessed the 5' RACE reads with MiXCR, giving one entry per CDR3 protein. The table has 600,000 to 900,000 distinct CDR3 sequences, roughly 24% seen once; the top ten hold approximately 2.9%. CDR3 length: 11 residues. Germline V lookup: CDR1 SQVTM, CDR2 ANQGSEA. This sample was shared with a second study, whose subject was T cells of mothers and their children. According to that study: Each mother gave over 10 million TCR beta CDR3 reads; each child, several million.

Sequences were obtained from blood. The V gene is TRBV29-1, the J gene TRBJ2-1, with D tentatively TRBD2 (5 bases). The J call could be wrong; TRBJ2-5 is a better fit for the DNA end. The clonotype was recovered from a boy between 10 and 17 years old in good health. CDR3 region: CSVALAETQYF. The CDR3 nucleotides read TGCAGCGTTGCTCTAGCTGAGACCCAGTACTTC.